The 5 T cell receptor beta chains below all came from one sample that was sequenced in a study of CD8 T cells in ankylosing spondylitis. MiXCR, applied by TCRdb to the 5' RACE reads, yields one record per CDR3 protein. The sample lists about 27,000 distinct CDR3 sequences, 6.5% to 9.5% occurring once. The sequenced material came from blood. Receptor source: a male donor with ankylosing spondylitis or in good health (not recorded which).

CDR3 coding DNA: TGCAGTGCTAGACTAGGGACCGCAGATACGCAGTATTTT. This translates into CSARLGTADTQYF. The rearrangement joins TRBV20-1 to TRBJ2-3; D assignment may be TRBD1 or TRBD2 (5 bases each). The germline gives CDR1 DFQATT, CDR2 SNEGSKA (reference sequence). V gave up 2 bases and J gave up 4 bases, with 10 bases separating them. This CDR3 is built from 13 residues.

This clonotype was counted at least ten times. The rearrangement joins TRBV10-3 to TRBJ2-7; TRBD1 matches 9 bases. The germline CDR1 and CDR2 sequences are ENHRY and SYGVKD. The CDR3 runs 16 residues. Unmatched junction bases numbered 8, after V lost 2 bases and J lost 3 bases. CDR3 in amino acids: CAISEPGTGSGYEQYF. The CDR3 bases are TGTGCCATCAGTGAGCCGGGGACAGGGTCCGGCTACGAGCAGTACTTC.

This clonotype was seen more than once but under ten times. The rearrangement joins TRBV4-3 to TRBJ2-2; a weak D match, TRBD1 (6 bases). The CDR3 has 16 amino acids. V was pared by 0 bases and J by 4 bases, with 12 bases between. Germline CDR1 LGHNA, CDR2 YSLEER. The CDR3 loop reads CASSQDLTGTTGELFF. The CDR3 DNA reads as TGCGCCAGCAGCCAAGATCTCACAGGGACCACCGGGGAGCTGTTTTTT.

The CDR3 reads CASSPLQGVVGELFF. CDR3 DNA: TGTGCCAGCAGTCCACTGCAGGGGGTAGTCGGGGAGCTGTTTTTT. This chain joins TRBV7-8 and TRBJ2-2, with 7 bases identical to TRBD1. J gave up 7 bases and V 6 bases, and 11 bases lay outside the gene matches. The germline V gene encodes CDR1 SGHVS and CDR2 FQNEAQ. CDR3 length: 15 amino acids.

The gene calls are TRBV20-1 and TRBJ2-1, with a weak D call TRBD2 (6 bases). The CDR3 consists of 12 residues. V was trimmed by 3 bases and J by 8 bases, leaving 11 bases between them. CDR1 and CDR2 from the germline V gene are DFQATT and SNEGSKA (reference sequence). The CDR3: CSASRGGHEQFF. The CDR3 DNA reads TGCAGTGCTAGTCGAGGAGGGCATGAGCAGTTCTTC.